The 10 T cell receptor beta chains given below trace back to one sample, sequenced in a study of blood T cell repertoires in COVID-19. Clones were read by immunoSEQ multiplex PCR, and TCRdb kept only the in-frame ones, dropping some. The sample holds around 100,000 clones, about 88% seen once. Sequencing input: peripheral blood. Source of these receptors: a woman in her 70s who had recovered from COVID-19.

V and J are TRBV2 and TRBJ1-1; perhaps TRBD1 as D (5 bases). In germline, CDR1 is SNHLY, CDR2 FYNNEI. This CDR3 is 12 amino acids long. The V and J ends lost 6 bases and 8 bases respectively, with 13 bases between them. CDR3 residues: CASSRQLKEAFF. The CDR3 nucleotides are TGTGCCAGCAGCCGACAGCTCAAGGAAGCTTTCTTT.

This clone was detected a few times. J is TRBJ1-2 and V is TRBV2, with D hard to call. Trimming stripped 5 bases from V and 3 bases from J, with 4 bases between. This CDR3 has 11 residues. Germline CDR1 reads SNHLY; CDR2 reads FYNNEI. The CDR3 DNA is TGTGCCAGCAGTCCTGACTATGGCTACACCTTC. It yields the protein CASSPDYGYTF.

V usage is TRBV15 and J usage is TRBJ2-7; 10 bases agree with TRBD2. V lost 5 bases and J lost 3; bases outside the gene matches: 10. Per the germline V gene, CDR1 is LNHNV and CDR2 is YYDKDF (reference sequence). There are 16 residues in the CDR3. This CDR3 is CATSPSGASGSYEQYF. The CDR3 DNA is TGTGCCACCAGCCCGTCCGGGGCTAGCGGGAGCTACGAGCAGTACTTC.

CDR3 nucleotide sequence: TGTGCCAGCACCCCAACCCCGAACAGGGGGCCCCACTACGAGCAGTACTTC. Translating gives CASTPTPNRGPHYEQYF. The chain uses TRBV27 and TRBJ2-7, with 9 positions matching TRBD1. Germline V gene data show CDR1 as MNHEY and CDR2 as SMNVEV (reference sequence). Losses at the gene ends were 7 bases for V and 3 bases for J; bases not matched to a gene: 16. The CDR3 consists of 17 residues.

The genes are TRBV7-3 and TRBJ2-7, with 9 positions matching TRBD2. Germline-derived CDR1 and CDR2 are SGHTA and FQGTGA. The CDR3 covers 15 residues. The V and J ends lost 2 bases and 2 bases, in that order; junction bases with no gene match: 4. The CDR3 here is CASSLGASGTYEQYF. CDR3 sequence (DNA): TGTGCCAGCAGCTTAGGGGCTAGCGGGACCTACGAGCAGTACTTC.

This sequence joins TRBV5-1 and TRBJ2-1; TRBD2 agrees at 9 bases. With V trimmed by 0 bases and J by 6 bases, 4 bases remained unmatched. The CDR3 spans 15 residues. Germline loops: CDR1 SGHRS, CDR2 YFSETQ. The CDR3 reads CASSLAVAGANEQFF. The CDR3 nucleotides are TGCGCCAGCAGCTTGGCGGTAGCGGGGGCCAATGAGCAGTTCTTC.

The chain joins TRBV28 to TRBJ2-7; TRBD1 matches 9 bases. Germline CDR1 is MDHEN and CDR2 is SYDVKM. V lost 7 bases to trimming and J lost 3 bases; unmatched junction nucleotides: 10. The CDR3 consists of 15 residues. CDR3 coding DNA: TGTGCCAGCAAGGTGGGGACAGGGTTTGTCTACGAGCAGTACTTC. It is translated as CASKVGTGFVYEQYF.

This clone was counted a single time. The chain couples TRBV5-4 to TRBJ1-1; 8 nucleotides align to TRBD1. The length of the CDR3 is 14 residues. Germline V gene sequence: CDR1 SGHNT, CDR2 YYREEE (reference sequence). V shed 4 bases and J 5 bases; nucleotides not matched to a gene: 7. CDR3 DNA: TGTGCCAGCAGCCAGGAACAGGGGGGGACTGAAGCTTTCTTT. Translating it yields CASSQEQGGTEAFF.

In this sample, this clone turned up once. The CDR3 DNA is TGTGCCAGCAGCCAAGGGATCCTAGCGGGGGGTCCGGTCACCGGGGAGCTGTTTTTT. Translated: CASSQGILAGGPVTGELFF. The chain has TRBV4-2 and TRBJ2-2, with TRBD2 matching 11 bases. Looked up from germline, CDR1 is LGHNA and CDR2 is YNFKEQ. The CDR3 totals 19 residues. The junction had 11 bases not matched to a gene; V was cut back by 1 base and J by 4 bases.

This clone was found once. The CDR3 bases are TGTGCCAGCAGCTTTACAGGGCACGAGCAGTACTTC. It specifies CASSFTGHEQYF. This rearrangement joins TRBV7-3 to TRBJ2-7; perhaps TRBD1 as D (6 bases). Germline-derived CDR1 and CDR2 are SGHTA and FQGTGA. Trimming took off 3 bases at V and 5 bases at J, with 8 bases between the two ends. CDR3 length: 12 residues.